One sample yielded the 15 T cell receptor beta chains listed below, sequenced in a study of cytomegalovirus exposure and HLA in healthy donors. Use of 60 Vbeta and 13 Jbeta primers characterized the PCR. Assay used: immunoSEQ multiplex PCR; TCRdb lists only in-frame clones, some missing. Of approximately 150,000 clones listed, 65% to 80% are singletons. The sample comprised PBMCs. These receptor sequences come from a woman between 40 and 55 years old in good health and CMV-seronegative.

This clone appeared a single time. This sequence joins TRBV11-2 and TRBJ2-1; D not certain. Germline CDR1 SGHAT, CDR2 FQNNGV. There are 16 residues in the CDR3. Trimming removed 1 base from V and 6 bases from J, with 16 bases in between. The CDR3 sequence is CASSLAPVTSGNEQFF. CDR3 DNA: TGTGCCAGCAGCTTAGCTCCGGTTACGTCCGGCAATGAGCAGTTCTTC.

J is TRBJ2-7 and V is TRBV18; 8 bases are shared with TRBD2. V shed 3 bases, J shed 3 bases, and the junction held 7 bases outside the gene matches. Germline V lookup: CDR1 KGHSH, CDR2 LQKENI. This CDR3 region has 15 residues. CDR3 DNA sequence: TGTGCCAGCTCACCGGACAGCGGGGGATACTACGAGCAGTACTTC. Protein product: CASSPDSGGYYEQYF.

This clone occurred once. The rearrangement uses TRBV19 and TRBJ1-2, with TRBD1 matching 8 bases. Germline V gene data show CDR1 as LNHDA and CDR2 as SQIVND (reference sequence). V shed 7 bases and J 3 bases; nucleotides not matched to a gene: 10. This CDR3 region has 15 residues. The CDR3 protein is CASKTPAQGDYGYTF. CDR3 in DNA: TGTGCCAGTAAAACCCCAGCACAGGGGGACTATGGCTACACCTTC.

The chain has TRBV6-5 and TRBJ2-3, with D possibly matching TRBD1 (5 bases). Germline V gene lookup returns CDR1 MNHEY and CDR2 SVGAGI. Trimming stripped 5 bases from V and 0 bases from J, with 12 bases between. This CDR3 has 15 amino acids. CDR3 region: CASSRTPRSTDTQYF. In DNA form, the CDR3 reads TGTGCCAGCAGTAGGACACCAAGGAGCACAGATACGCAGTATTTT.

The chain's CDR3 is CASSFDRVSNQPQHF. The CDR3 nucleotides read TGTGCCAGCAGTTTCGACAGGGTGAGCAATCAGCCCCAGCATTTT. The genes are TRBV28 and TRBJ1-5; 7 nucleotides line up with TRBD1. After removal of 3 bases from V and 1 base from J, the junction contained 3 bases not matched to a gene. The CDR3 is 15 amino acids. Germline V lookup: CDR1 MDHEN, CDR2 SYDVKM.

V gene TRBV15 combines with J gene TRBJ2-2; TRBD1 matches 8 bases. CDR1 and CDR2 from the germline V gene are LNHNV and YYDKDF (reference sequence). CDR3 length equals 17 residues. The V and J ends lost 6 bases and 4 bases, in that order; junction bases with no gene match: 13. CDR3 sequence: CATSRSGGGVGTGELFF. The CDR3 coding sequence is TGTGCCACCAGTAGATCAGGGGGCGGGGTAGGCACCGGGGAGCTGTTTTTT.

The chain carries TRBV19 and TRBJ1-2; D ambiguous. Deletions cut 6 bases from V and 6 bases from J, with 11 bases between. Germline CDR1 is LNHDA and CDR2 is SQIVND (reference sequence). CDR3 length: 12 amino acids. CDR3 bases: TGTGCCAGTAGGTTTAGAGAAAATGGCTACACCTTC. This encodes CASRFRENGYTF.

The rearrangement links TRBV11-2 to TRBJ1-1; D is perhaps TRBD1 (5 bases). V lost 5 bases to trimming and J lost 2 bases, with 9 bases between them. The CDR3 length is 13 residues. Germline V gene lookup returns CDR1 SGHAT and CDR2 FQNNGV. The CDR3 DNA reads as TGTGCCAGCAGCGGGCAGGGCAACACTGAAGCTTTCTTT. This codes for CASSGQGNTEAFF.

This clone has just one count. The CDR3 DNA is TGTGCCAGCAGGGGCTACGAAAACACCGGGGAGCTGTTTTTT. This gives the protein CASRGYENTGELFF. The chain combines TRBV2 with TRBJ2-2; no reliable D call. Germline CDR1 reads SNHLY; CDR2 reads FYNNEI. V was cut by 6 bases and J by 2 bases, with 10 bases left in between. The CDR3 runs 14 residues.

The gene calls are TRBV18 and TRBJ1-1; TRBD1 aligns across 8 bases. The V gene end was trimmed by 3 bases and the J gene end by 3 bases; junction bases not matched to a gene: 15. The length of the CDR3 is 18 residues. Germline V gene data show CDR1 as KGHSH and CDR2 as LQKENI. This chain's CDR3 is CASSPIQGVRGLDTEAFF. CDR3 nucleotides: TGTGCCAGCTCACCTATTCAGGGTGTCAGGGGGCTTGACACTGAAGCTTTCTTT.

The genes are TRBV6-4 and TRBJ2-6; 7 positions match TRBD2. The CDR3 length is 16 residues. In germline, CDR1 is MRHNA, CDR2 SNTAGT. Trimming removed 4 bases from V and 0 bases from J; junction bases left unmatched: 3. The CDR3 loop is CASSGGGGSGANVLTF. The CDR3 DNA is TGTGCCAGCAGTGGGGGCGGGGGCTCTGGGGCCAACGTCCTGACTTTC.

This clone was seen just once. The chain recombines TRBV2 with TRBJ2-2; a possible D gene is TRBD1 (7 bases). V dropped 5 bases and J dropped 5 bases, with 18 bases sitting between them. Per germline, CDR1 SNHLY and CDR2 FYNNEI. The CDR3 length is 16 residues. Written as DNA, the CDR3 is TGTGCCAGCAGTCCTAGCAGGGGGGCCGGGACCGGGGAGCTGTTTTTT. Its translation is CASSPSRGAGTGELFF. The complete variable domain, with remaining parts taken from reference TRBV2 and TRBJ2-2, reads EPEVTQTPSHQVTQMGQEVILRCVPISNHLYFYWYRQILGQKVEFLVSFYNNEISEKSEIFDDQFSVERPDGSNFTLKIRSTKLEDSAMYFCASSPSRGAGTGELFFGEGSRLTVL.

The chain has TRBV19 and TRBJ2-3; 13 bases align to TRBD2. With 3 bases clipped from V and 2 bases from J, the junction kept 2 bases outside the gene matches. CDR1 and CDR2 from the germline V gene are LNHDA and SQIVND (reference sequence). CDR3 length: 16 amino acids. CDR3 in DNA: TGTGCCAGTAGTATTGGACTAGCGGGGGACACAGATACGCAGTATTTT. Amino acid sequence: CASSIGLAGDTDTQYF.

This clone has only a few counts. The chain uses TRBV4-2 and TRBJ1-4; D might be TRBD1 (5 bases). V was trimmed by 0 bases and J by 8 bases, leaving 19 bases between them. The CDR3 loop spans 17 amino acids. Germline CDR1 and CDR2: LGHNA and YNFKEQ. The CDR3 region is CASSQDEQSRVREKLFF. DNA of the CDR3: TGTGCCAGCAGCCAAGATGAGCAATCCAGGGTGAGGGAAAAACTGTTTTTT.

This clone was seen only a few times. The genes are TRBV18 and TRBJ2-3; TRBD2 is a possible D gene (7 bases). Germline V gene lookup returns CDR1 KGHSH and CDR2 LQKENI. This CDR3 is 15 amino acids long. Trimming shortened V by 2 bases and J by 1 base, and 10 bases separated the two germline ends. The CDR3 bases are TGTGCCAGCTCACCAGGGGGGGCAGGCACAGATACGCAGTATTTT. It codes for CASSPGGAGTDTQYF.